Following are 32 T cell receptor beta chains from one sample sequenced in a study of T cell repertoires in cytomegalovirus infection. One entry per CDR3 protein results from TCRdb running MiXCR on the reads. The sample lists approximately 100,000 distinct CDR3 sequences; 20% to 30% were seen once. The sequencing sample was made of CD8+ T cells from PBMCs. The receptors derive from a human donor in good health (CMV status not recorded). Some clones in this sample may be carry-over from other donors' samples.

CDR3 region: CSASTRKSSYEQYF. CDR3 sequence (DNA): TGCAGTGCTAGCACGCGGAAATCCTCCTACGAGCAGTACTTC. V is TRBV20-1 and J is TRBJ2-7; D is uncertain. The CDR3 consists of 14 residues. Germline values: CDR1 DFQATT, CDR2 SNEGSKA (reference sequence). With 3 bases removed from V and 0 bases from J, the gap between germline ends came to 12 bases.

This sequence joins TRBV27 and TRBJ1-1, with D perhaps TRBD1 (5 bases). V shed 7 bases and J shed 4 bases, with 10 bases lying between them. The CDR3 runs 12 residues. Germline CDR1 is MNHEY and CDR2 is SMNVEV (reference sequence). The chain's CDR3 is CASIGGITEAFF. The CDR3 DNA reads as TGTGCCAGCATCGGGGGGATCACTGAAGCTTTCTTT.

The sample holds many counts of this clonotype. This chain joins TRBV11-1 and TRBJ2-7, with D hard to call. The germline CDR1 and CDR2 sequences are SGHAT and FQDESV (reference sequence). V shed 4 bases and J shed 6 bases, with 22 bases lying between them. This CDR3 has 16 residues. The CDR3 DNA reads TGTGCCAGCAGCTATAGCTGGGAATCCGAGAACGGCGAGCAGTACTTC. It encodes CASSYSWESENGEQYF.

The rearrangement links TRBV20-1 to TRBJ2-3; 11 bases map to TRBD1. After removal of 5 bases from V and 4 bases from J, the junction contained 14 bases not matched to a gene. CDR3 length: 17 residues. Germline V gene sequence: CDR1 DFQATT, CDR2 SNEGSKA (reference sequence). CDR3 sequence: CSAELGMDRGPADTQYF. The CDR3 nucleotides read TGCAGTGCTGAGCTCGGGATGGACAGGGGGCCCGCAGATACGCAGTATTTT.

V gene TRBV28 combines with J gene TRBJ1-2, with D perhaps TRBD1 (6 bases). The CDR3 length is 13 residues. Trimming took 7 bases from V and 2 from J, leaving 11 bases between them. The germline V gene encodes CDR1 MDHEN and CDR2 SYDVKM. The CDR3 DNA sequence: TGTGCCAGCACCTTCGGGACAAACTATGGCTACACCTTC. This gives the protein CASTFGTNYGYTF.

This clonotype was observed at least ten times. The chain links TRBV6-2 or TRBV6-3 to TRBJ1-1; the D is unclear. Germline V CDR1 and CDR2: MNHEY, SVGEGT. CDR3 length: 13 residues. Trimming removed 3 bases at V and 1 base at J, with 6 bases between. The CDR3 reads CASSYGENTEAFF. CDR3 nucleotides: TGTGCCAGCAGTTATGGGGAGAACACTGAAGCTTTCTTT.

This clonotype was detected ten times or more. The chain carries TRBV12-3 or TRBV12-4 and TRBJ2-2; weak D call: TRBD1 (6 bases). The CDR3 length is 14 residues. The germline V and J ends were trimmed by 7 bases and 6 bases, with 15 bases remaining between them. CDR3 sequence (DNA): TGTGCCAGCACTACGGCAGGGGCCCCCGGGGAGCTGTTTTTT. Translating it yields CASTTAGAPGELFF.

This clonotype was recorded once. The CDR3: CSARDLAGANTGELFF. Written as DNA, the CDR3 is TGCAGTGCTAGAGATCTGGCAGGGGCGAACACCGGGGAGCTGTTTTTT. The chain employs TRBV20-1 and TRBJ2-2, with D possibly being TRBD1 (6 bases). The CDR3 consists of 16 residues. V gave up 0 bases and J gave up 0 bases, with 11 bases separating them. Germline V gene lookup returns CDR1 DFQATT and CDR2 SNEGSKA (reference sequence).

This clonotype has a handful of counts. The V call is TRBV20-1, the J call TRBJ1-3; 8 nucleotides match TRBD1. V was clipped by 6 bases and J by 6 bases; unmatched bases: 4. CDR1 is DFQATT and CDR2 is SNEGSKA in the germline V gene (reference sequence). This CDR3 is 12 amino acids long. For the CDR3, the DNA is TGCAGTGCCAGGACAGGGATAAACACCATATATTTT. Its translation is CSARTGINTIYF.

The genes are TRBV7-9 and TRBJ1-1; D possibly corresponds to TRBD1 (5 bases). The CDR3 runs 15 residues. CDR1 is SEHNR and CDR2 is FQNEAQ in the germline V gene (reference sequence). Trimming stripped 5 bases from V and 1 base from J, with 14 bases between. CDR3 sequence: CASSPGPGGNTEAFF. DNA of the CDR3: TGTGCCAGCAGCCCCGGACCTGGGGGGAACACTGAAGCTTTCTTT.

The V gene is TRBV5-1, the J gene TRBJ2-1, with D perhaps TRBD2 (7 bases). Germline V gene data show CDR1 as SGHRS and CDR2 as YFSETQ. V was pared by 0 bases and J by 7 bases, with 14 bases between. CDR3 length equals 15 residues. The CDR3 nucleotides read TGCGCCAGCAGCTTGGGCGGGGGCCCTTGGAATGAGCAGTTCTTC. It translates to CASSLGGGPWNEQFF.

The chain has TRBV12-3 or TRBV12-4 and TRBJ2-2; D is unclear. The CDR3 has 15 amino acids. V gave up 5 bases and J gave up 8 bases, with 18 bases separating them. CDR3 region: CASSPRTPLRGELFF. The CDR3 nucleotides read TGTGCCAGCAGTCCGCGAACCCCATTGCGGGGGGAGCTGTTTTTT.

This clonotype was observed many times. The J gene is TRBJ2-7, the V gene TRBV7-9, with D perhaps being TRBD1 or TRBD2 (5 bases each). Between the trimmed V and J ends, which lost 6 bases and 2 bases, there was a span of 17 bases. The CDR3 covers 15 residues. Germline lookup yields CDR1 SEHNR and CDR2 FQNEAQ (reference sequence). The CDR3 sequence: CASSSPGPQPYEQYF. DNA of the CDR3: TGTGCCAGCAGTTCCCCGGGACCCCAACCCTACGAGCAGTACTTC.

The V and J genes are TRBV6-6 and TRBJ1-1; a possible D gene is TRBD1 (6 bases). Germline-derived CDR1 and CDR2 are MNHNY and SVGAGI (reference sequence). V was pared by 7 bases and J by 1 base, with 19 bases between. The CDR3 is made up of 16 amino acids. For the CDR3, the DNA is TGTGCCAGCAATATGAAACGCGGGACAAGGAACACTGAAGCTTTCTTT. Its protein is CASNMKRGTRNTEAFF.

This clonotype has a count of ten or more. The chain carries TRBV7-2 and TRBJ1-4, with 7 bases fitting TRBD1. Germline V CDR1 and CDR2: SGHTA, FQGNSA. Trimming cost V 2 bases and J 7 bases; bases outside gene matches: 13. This CDR3 is 17 amino acids long. The chain's CDR3 is CASSLRPQEGAREKLFF. The CDR3 region has the DNA TGTGCCAGCAGCTTACGGCCCCAGGAGGGGGCGCGTGAAAAACTGTTTTTT.

The gene calls are TRBV2 and TRBJ2-7; 8 nucleotides agree with TRBD1. The germline CDR1 and CDR2 sequences are SNHLY and FYNNEI. This CDR3 has 14 amino acids. V gave up 8 bases and J gave up 0 bases; unmatched junction bases: 6. The DNA for the CDR3 is TGTGCCAGCGTGTGGACAGGGAGCTCCTACGAGCAGTACTTC. Its protein product is CASVWTGSSYEQYF.

The J gene is TRBJ2-5, the V gene TRBV28; 10 nucleotides line up with TRBD1. The germline V gene has CDR1 MDHEN and CDR2 SYDVKM. V lost 6 bases and J lost 5; bases outside the gene matches: 12. The CDR3 runs 16 residues. Here the CDR3 DNA reads TGTGCCAGCAGCCCCTCCCTCGACAGGGGGCTTGAGACCCAGTACTTC. Protein product: CASSPSLDRGLETQYF.

The V gene is TRBV5-1, the J gene TRBJ1-2; 7 nucleotides align to TRBD1. The CDR3 covers 11 residues. V lost 4 bases and J lost 14; bases outside the gene matches: 8. The germline CDR1 and CDR2 sequences are SGHRS and YFSETQ. This chain's CDR3 is CASSPGGGWTF. DNA of the CDR3: TGCGCCAGCAGCCCTGGAGGGGGCTGGACCTTC.

This clonotype was detected only a few times. CDR3 protein: CSAPQQRGAQETQYF. In nucleotides, the CDR3 is TGCAGTGCTCCACAACAGCGGGGGGCGCAAGAGACCCAGTACTTC. The chain carries TRBV20-1 and TRBJ2-5; 9 bases are shared with TRBD2. The junction had 9 bases not matched to a gene; V was cut back by 5 bases and J by 2 bases. The germline V gene encodes CDR1 DFQATT and CDR2 SNEGSKA (reference sequence). The CDR3 has 15 residues.

The V gene is TRBV20-1, the J gene TRBJ2-1, with 9 bases aligning to TRBD1. The germline V gene has CDR1 DFQATT and CDR2 SNEGSKA (reference sequence). V dropped 5 bases and J dropped 2; count of bases not matched to a gene: 13. This CDR3 is 17 amino acids long. CDR3 bases: TGCAGTGCTCGGCCGCCTACCGGGACAGGGCCCTACAATGAGCAGTTCTTC. Protein sequence: CSARPPTGTGPYNEQFF.

This clonotype has just a few counts. The V and J genes are TRBV5-8 and TRBJ2-7, with D tentatively TRBD1 or TRBD2 (6 bases each). The V end was cut by 1 base, the J end by 2 bases, with 10 bases between. This CDR3 has 14 amino acids. The V gene's germline CDR1 is SGHTS and CDR2 YDEGEE. CDR3 amino acids: CASSLQGGPYEQYF. The CDR3 DNA reads as TGTGCCAGCAGCTTGCAAGGGGGGCCCTACGAGCAGTACTTC.

Of note for this clonotype: Possible read error: a much larger clone is one base away. The chain is built from TRBV28 and TRBJ2-5; 9 bases map to TRBD1. Trimming cost V 2 bases and J 5 bases; bases outside gene matches: 9. The germline V gene has CDR1 MDHEN and CDR2 SYDVKM. CDR3 length: 16 residues. The CDR3 is CASSLELGQGLETQYF. The CDR3 nucleotides read TGTGCCAGCAGTTTAGAGCTGGGACAGGGATTGGAGACCCAGTACTTC.

This clonotype has ten or more counts. The rearrangement uses TRBV28 and TRBJ1-5, with D hard to call. The CDR3 has 14 amino acids. Germline CDR1 is MDHEN and CDR2 is SYDVKM. Trimming took off 6 bases at V and 4 bases at J, with 13 bases between the two ends. CDR3: CASRVGSKNQPQHF. CDR3 nucleotide sequence: TGTGCCAGCAGGGTCGGCAGTAAAAATCAGCCCCAGCATTTT.

A few counts support this clonotype. This chain connects TRBV28 to TRBJ2-1; tentative D call: TRBD1 (5 bases). In germline, CDR1 is MDHEN, CDR2 SYDVKM. This CDR3 has 15 residues. The V gene lost 5 bases and the J gene lost 4 bases, with 15 bases spanning the gap. The CDR3: CASSPALTAYNEQFF. CDR3 bases: TGTGCCAGCAGTCCCGCATTGACAGCTTACAATGAGCAGTTCTTC.

This clonotype was recorded at least ten times. The genes are TRBV20-1 and TRBJ1-3; possible D gene TRBD1, 5 bases. V gave up 6 bases and J gave up 2 bases, with 14 bases separating them. The V gene's germline CDR1 is DFQATT and CDR2 SNEGSKA (reference sequence). CDR3 length: 14 amino acids. For the CDR3, the DNA is TGCAGTGCCGGAGGGGAAGGGGCTGGAAACACCATATATTTT. Translated: CSAGGEGAGNTIYF.

This clonotype was observed a few times. The V call is TRBV28, the J call TRBJ1-5, with TRBD1 identical over 7 bases. The germline gives CDR1 MDHEN, CDR2 SYDVKM. CDR3 length: 12 residues. The CDR3 region has the DNA TGTGGAACAGGGGTCAACGCTCCGCCCCAGCATTTT. Its protein is CGTGVNAPPQHF.

This clonotype was detected a few times. This chain joins TRBV20-1 and TRBJ2-7, with 9 bases identical to TRBD2. CDR1 and CDR2 (germline): DFQATT, SNEGSKA (reference sequence). V gave up 1 base and J gave up 0 bases; unmatched junction bases: 16. This CDR3 contains 19 residues. CDR3 nucleotide sequence: TGCAGTGCTAGAGCGCCCGCCGGGACTAGCATTGTGGGCTCCTACGAGCAGTACTTC. Its translation is CSARAPAGTSIVGSYEQYF.

Only a few counts were recorded for this clonotype. The chain joins TRBV6-2 or TRBV6-3 to TRBJ2-2; D is possibly TRBD1 (6 bases). CDR1 is MNHEY and CDR2 is SVGEGT in the germline V gene. The CDR3 contains 14 residues. The germline V and J ends were trimmed by 8 bases and 2 bases, with 12 bases remaining between them. The CDR3 region is CASARGYNTGELFF. For the CDR3, the DNA is TGTGCCAGCGCCAGGGGCTATAACACCGGGGAGCTGTTTTTT.

The gene calls are TRBV7-2 and TRBJ1-1, with 7 bases fitting TRBD1. CDR1 is SGHTA and CDR2 is FQGNSA in the germline V gene. This CDR3 has 15 residues. V dropped 1 base and J dropped 2; count of bases not matched to a gene: 4. The CDR3: CASSLGDSTNTEAFF. The DNA for the CDR3 is TGTGCCAGCAGCTTAGGGGACAGTACTAACACTGAAGCTTTCTTT.

The rearrangement joins TRBV27 to TRBJ2-7; D tentatively reads TRBD1 or TRBD2 (6 bases each). V gave up 5 bases and J gave up 5 bases, with 19 bases separating them. Germline CDR1 MNHEY, CDR2 SMNVEV (reference sequence). CDR3 size: 15 residues. CDR3: CASSPSRGLANEQYF. As DNA, the CDR3 is TGTGCCAGCAGTCCCTCACGGGGGCTGGCAAACGAGCAGTACTTC.

This clonotype was seen a handful of times. The chain couples TRBV27 to TRBJ2-3; D is uncertain. The germline V and J ends were trimmed by 10 bases and 4 bases, with 12 bases remaining between them. The CDR3 loop spans 12 amino acids. CDR1 and CDR2 (germline): MNHEY, SMNVEV (reference sequence). Here the CDR3 reads CATRKVADTQYF. As DNA, the CDR3 is TGTGCCACTCGAAAGGTTGCAGATACGCAGTATTTT.

This clonotype was counted between two and nine times. CDR3 DNA: TGTGCCAGCAGTTACTCGAAGACTAGCGGCTCCTACAATGAGCAGTTCTTC. Encoded protein: CASSYSKTSGSYNEQFF. The chain couples TRBV6-2 or TRBV6-3 to TRBJ2-1, with 9 bases fitting TRBD2. The J segment lost 0 bases and the V segment lost 0 bases, leaving 3 bases of the junction unmatched. CDR1 and CDR2 (germline): MNHEY, SVGEGT. This CDR3 comprises 17 residues.